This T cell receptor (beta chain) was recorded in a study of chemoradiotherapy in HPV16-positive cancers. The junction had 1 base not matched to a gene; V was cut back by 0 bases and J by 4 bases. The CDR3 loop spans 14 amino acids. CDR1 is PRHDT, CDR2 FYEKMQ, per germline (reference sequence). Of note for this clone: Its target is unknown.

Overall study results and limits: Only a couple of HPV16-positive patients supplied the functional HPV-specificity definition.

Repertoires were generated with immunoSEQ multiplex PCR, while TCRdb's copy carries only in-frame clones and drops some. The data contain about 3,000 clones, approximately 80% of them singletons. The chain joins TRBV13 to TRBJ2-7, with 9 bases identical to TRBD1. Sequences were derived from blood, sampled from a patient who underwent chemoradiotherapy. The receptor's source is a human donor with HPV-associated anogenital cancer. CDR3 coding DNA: TGTGCCAGCAGCTTAGGCGACAGGGGGTACGAGCAGTACTTC. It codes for CASSLGDRGYEQYF.